This TCR beta chain derives from a study of early T cells in non-severe SARS-CoV-2 infection. A single record per CDR3 protein comes from TCRdb applying MiXCR to the 5' RACE reads. The sample consists of 70,000 to 75,000 distinct CDR3 sequences, roughly an eighth of them appearing once. Between the trimmed V and J ends, which lost 0 bases and 0 bases, there was a span of 5 bases. CDR3 length: 14 residues. Germline V lookup: CDR1 SGHTA, CDR2 FQGNSA. The V call is TRBV7-2, the J call TRBJ1-1; D not certain. The sequenced material came from whole blood. The TCR comes from an adult who was a healthcare worker with PCR-confirmed SARS-CoV-2 infection or an uninfected control (not recorded which). The DNA for the CDR3 is TGTGCCAGCAGCTTAGCAATGCTGAACACTGAAGCTTTCTTT. Translation gives CASSLAMLNTEAFF.